This TCR beta chain was recorded in a study of blood T cell repertoires in COVID-19. Study as a whole: The samples span acute and convalescent COVID-19 from the United States, Italy and Spain.

This clone was seen more than once but under ten times. Assay used: immunoSEQ multiplex PCR; TCRdb lists only in-frame clones, some missing. The table records some 300,000 clones, 75% to 90% of them present only once. V lost 4 bases, J lost 2 bases, and 4 bases stayed unmatched. Germline V gene data show CDR1 as LGHDT and CDR2 as YNNKEL (reference sequence). The CDR3 is 14 amino acids. The gene calls are TRBV3-1 (or the pseudogene TRBV3-2) and TRBJ2-7; TRBD2 agrees at 8 bases. The source material was peripheral blood. The receptor was derived from a woman in her forties or fifties with COVID-19, enrolled during active disease. The CDR3 is CASSPTGGTYEQYF. CDR3 sequence (DNA): TGTGCCAGCAGCCCAACGGGAGGGACCTACGAGCAGTACTTC.